This T cell receptor (beta chain) is drawn from a study of T cells in Graves' hyperthyroidism and ophthalmopathy (dated by TCRdb to between 2018 and 2020). For the study in its entirety: Peripheral blood was collected at initial diagnosis, before any treatment. Prospective prediction of ophthalmopathy was tested in an independent validation cohort of 18 to 20 hyperthyroidism patients and 17 patients who later progressed to ophthalmopathy. TCR V-J signatures able to tell the groups apart were searched for in a discovery cohort of 100 or so patients, of whom over 40 had Graves' ophthalmopathy and 57 had stable Graves' hyperthyroidism. The study also compared thyroid tissue and blood T-cell repertoires from a handful of Graves' hyperthyroidism patients. After blood sampling, hyperthyroidism patients were treated with methimazole at a starting dose of 30 mg daily, and ophthalmopathy patients were treated with high-dose intravenous methylprednisolone. The roughly 94 discovery patients were randomly divided into training and test sets at a 7:3 ratio. The paper reports TCR Vbeta CDR3 sequencing of some 140 peripheral blood samples: approximately 43 ophthalmopathy, approximately 74 hyperthyroidism and approximately 17 progressor patients. Paper-wide results and their limitations: Most expanded thyroid clonotypes (frequency above 0.001) were also detected in blood, a finding suggesting that blood repertoires may reflect thyroid immune responses. Ophthalmopathy was separated from stable hyperthyroidism by a 13 V-J signature model, with 85% to 90% sensitivity and roughly 81% specificity obtained in cross-validation and 80%/75% obtained in testing. In validation, the model predicted progression to ophthalmopathy with over 60% sensitivity and approximately 74% specificity, a median of approximately 6.5 months before onset. Sample size was not statistically predetermined, and investigators were not blinded to group allocation.

Ophthalmopathy patients had moderately to severely active disease, Clinical Activity Score of at least 3, NOSPECS grade of at least 4, and duration under 3 months. Any patient with an uncontrolled infection, another autoimmune disease, pregnancy or lactation was excluded. Diagnoses were established on the basis of clinical symptoms, serum thyroxine and TRAb, thyroid ultrasound, and orbital computed tomography. PBMCs were isolated from 8 to 10 ml of fresh peripheral blood by Ficoll-Paque density gradient centrifugation. Total RNA was extracted using Trizol reagent, and RNA quality was assessed on an Agilent 2100 Bioanalyzer. In regard to this clonotype: Its target antigen remains unknown. Being one base from a much bigger clone, this may be a read error.

TCR beta CDR3 regions were amplified from RNA transcripts. A first-round RT-PCR of the TCR CDR3 used the HTBI primer set with the Qiagen OneStep RT-PCR kit. Libraries were constructed in a second round of multiplex PCR, after which size selection and purification were performed. Sequencing of the libraries was done on an Illumina HiSeq2000 using paired-end 100 bp reads. Per the source publication's procedure: SOAPnuke was used to process the raw data, with reads discarded if the reads contained adapters or uncalled bases, had a mean Phred below 15, or lacked an exact constant-primer or identifier match. High-quality paired reads were merged using COPE v1.2.5, and each unique nucleotide sequence was defined as a clonotype. MiTCR v1.1 was used to align clonotypes to the IMGT TRBV, TRBD and TRBJ reference segments. Analysis was restricted to V-J combinations with a frequency above 0.0001, which covered 98% to 99.2% of repertoires. A TCS score was defined as the ratio between F50 (clonal expansion) and ExV (chaos), using BLOSUM62-based TCRdist between CDR3 peptides within each V-J. Welch's t-statistics and random forest reduced 514 V-J features to about 12, which were used in a naive Bayes classifier (R e1071). TCRdb cleaned the public reads at Q25 with fastp, built clones with MiXCR and kept in-frame beta chains. A single entry per CDR3 protein holds the most common genes and DNA from its merged rows. The V and J calls and clone size come from TCRdb's table, not from the authors' own analysis. This sample holds 300,000 to 450,000 distinct CDR3 sequences; roughly 15% were observed only once. The top ten constitute around 20% of the sample.

Spanning cysteine to phenylalanine, the CDR3 consists of 14 amino acids. Kept here is only the CDR3 DNA, which spans 42 bases and is read in frame from base 1. The germline V gene (reference sequence) provides CDR1 MNHEY and CDR2 SMNVEV. V is reduced by 8 bases and J by 5 bases, leaving a spacing of 18 bases between them. Sequenced: blood. The sequence links TRBV27 to TRBJ1-1; a tentative D call is TRBD1 (6 bases match). This sequence originates from a woman in her thirties with Graves' ophthalmopathy. The CDR3 sequence is CASRDGGQSTEAFF. Here is the DNA: TGTGCCAGCCGTGACGGGGGGCAAAGTACTGAAGCTTTCTTT.